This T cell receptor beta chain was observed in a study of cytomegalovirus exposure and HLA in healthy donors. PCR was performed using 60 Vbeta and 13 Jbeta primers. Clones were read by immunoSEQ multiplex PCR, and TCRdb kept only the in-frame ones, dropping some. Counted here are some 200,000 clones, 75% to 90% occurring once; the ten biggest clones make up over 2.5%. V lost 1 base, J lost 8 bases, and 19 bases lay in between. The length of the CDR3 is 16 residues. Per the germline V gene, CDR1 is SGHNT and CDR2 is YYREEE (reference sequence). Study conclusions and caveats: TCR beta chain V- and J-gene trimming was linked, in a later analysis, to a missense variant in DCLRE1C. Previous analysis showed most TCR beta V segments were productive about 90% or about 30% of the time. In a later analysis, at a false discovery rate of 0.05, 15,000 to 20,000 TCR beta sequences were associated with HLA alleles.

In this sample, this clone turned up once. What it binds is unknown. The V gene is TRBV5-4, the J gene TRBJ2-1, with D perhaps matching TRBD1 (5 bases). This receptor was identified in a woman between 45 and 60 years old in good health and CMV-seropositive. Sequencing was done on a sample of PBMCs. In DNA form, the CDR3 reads TGTGCCAGCAGCTTGCGCTTGGGCAGGGATGTCGATGAGCAGTTCTTC. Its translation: CASSLRLGRDVDEQFF.